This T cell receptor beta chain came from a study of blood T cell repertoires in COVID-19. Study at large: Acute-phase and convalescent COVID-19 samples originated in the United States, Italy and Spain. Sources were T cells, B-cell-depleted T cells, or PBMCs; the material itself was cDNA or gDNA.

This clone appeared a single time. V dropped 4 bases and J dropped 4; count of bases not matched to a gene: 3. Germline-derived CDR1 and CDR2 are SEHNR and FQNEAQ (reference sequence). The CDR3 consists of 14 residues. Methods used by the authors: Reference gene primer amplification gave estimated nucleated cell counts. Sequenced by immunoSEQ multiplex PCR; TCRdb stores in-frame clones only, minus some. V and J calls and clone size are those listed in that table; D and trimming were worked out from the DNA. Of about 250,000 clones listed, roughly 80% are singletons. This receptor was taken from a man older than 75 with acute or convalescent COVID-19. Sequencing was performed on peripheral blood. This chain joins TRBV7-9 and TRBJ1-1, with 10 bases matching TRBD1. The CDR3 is CASSSGTGVTEAFF. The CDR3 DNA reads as TGTGCCAGCAGCTCCGGGACAGGGGTCACTGAAGCTTTCTTT.